This T cell receptor beta chain was retrieved from a study of T cells after yellow fever vaccination. Turning to the study itself: Fractions low in cell number were prepared with SMART-Seq v4 Ultra Low Input.

The CDR3 covers 15 residues. Germline V lookup: CDR1 MNHEY, CDR2 SVGAGI. V was clipped by 4 bases and J by 0 bases, with 10 bases between them. Study-wide findings and caveats: Only a small proportion of the clonotypes turned up in both the CD4 and the CD8 compartments, likely arising from convergent recombination. Detected again after the booster were most primary-vaccination clones, at approximately 95% CD4 and nearly 90% CD8.

About this clonotype: Its antigen remains unknown.

For TCR, cDNA came from 5'RACE template switching, which added a universal primer site and UMIs. TCRdb fed the 5' RACE reads into MiXCR, producing one record per CDR3 protein. The sample holds some 110,000 distinct CDR3 sequences; roughly 7.2% are singletons and the top ten take 2.7%. This clonotype originated in a man younger than 30 who received the YFV17D yellow fever vaccine. The material was CD4+ T cells sorted from PBMCs, obtained 45 days after the first yellow fever vaccination. The genes are TRBV6-5 and TRBJ1-3, with D hard to call. The CDR3 region has the DNA TGTGCCAGCAGTTCCAGAGGAGCCTCTGGAAACACCATATATTTT. Its translation is CASSSRGASGNTIYF.